This T cell receptor (beta chain) was obtained from a study of CD8+CD57+ T cells in acquired aplastic anemia (dated by TCRdb to the late 2010s). For the study in its entirety: Extracted DNA from sorted CD4+ and CD8+ cells averaged approximately 3 ug, ranging from roughly 0.17 to 27.4 ug. Healthy donor samples averaged approximately 10 million reads for CD4+ and 11 million to 12 million for CD8+ cells.

The study deep-sequenced TCR repertoires of sorted CD4+ and CD8+ blood T cells from severe aplastic anemia patients and healthy subjects. Ficoll-Paque density gradient centrifugation was used to isolate peripheral blood mononuclear cells. Before DNA was extracted, CD4+ and CD8+ T cells were sorted using either FACS or magnetic beads. The V end gives up 1 base and the J end 5 bases, leaving 11 bases in the junction not matched to a gene. Spanning cysteine to phenylalanine, the CDR3 consists of 18 amino acids. Just the 54-base CDR3 DNA is kept, in frame starting at base 1. CDR1 and CDR2 are read off the germline V gene (reference sequence) as SGHAT and FQDESV. What the study reported, not specific to this receptor: About 30 CD8+ CDR3 sequences were found to be shared between patients and controls, but these sequences appeared to be highly expressed in patients and within the immunodominant clones of the patients. Patients and healthy controls showed no significant difference in CD8+ Simpson's diversity (P=0.060).

Genomic DNA was used as template for profiling of TCR beta VDJ combinations and CDR3 sequences. An Illumina HiSeq 2000 was used for TCR repertoire sequencing. As for how the authors treated the data: TRBV/TRBJ rearrangement plots, CDR3 size and DJ length profiles, and Simpson's diversity index were used to evaluate the repertoires. Whichever DNA sequence was most abundant in the deep sequencing data was defined as the immunodominant clone. CDR3 amino acid sequences were screened for sharing across subjects and compared with published repertoires and the VDJdb database. TCRdb reanalyzed the raw reads on its own, using fastp at Q25 for trimming and MiXCR for clone calling, and kept in-frame beta chains. Identical CDR3 protein sequences are pooled into one entry, listed with their most common genes and DNA. The V and J calls and clone size come from TCRdb's table, not from the authors' own analysis. For this sample the table gives 200,000 to 250,000 distinct CDR3 sequences, of which roughly 35% were detected only once. The ten largest clonotypes hold around 1.1% of the sample.

Concerning this clonotype: Its specific antigen is unknown. Per-base qualities were not stored, and no clone one base away is much larger.

The chain couples TRBV11-1 to TRBJ2-1, and TRBD2 aligns with 10 junction nucleotides. Sequenced input: sorted CD4+, CD8+, or CD8+CD57+ T cells (not recorded which) from PBMCs. The receptor's source is a human donor in good health, serving as a control. The DNA is as follows: TGTGCCAGCAGCTTAGGGGGGTCTAGCGGGAGACCCCACAATGAGCAGTTCTTC. Translated, it gives CASSLGGSSGRPHNEQFF.